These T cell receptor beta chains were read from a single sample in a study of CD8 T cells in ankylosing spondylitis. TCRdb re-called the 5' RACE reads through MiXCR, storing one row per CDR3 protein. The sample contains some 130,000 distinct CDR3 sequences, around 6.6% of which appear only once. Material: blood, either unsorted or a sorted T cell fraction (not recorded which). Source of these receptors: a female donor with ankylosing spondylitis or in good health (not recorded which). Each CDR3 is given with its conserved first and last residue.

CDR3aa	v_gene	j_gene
CSASRSAGQETQYF	TRBV20-1	TRBJ2-5
CASSPRTANTGELFF	TRBV4-1	TRBJ2-2
CASSIGLANEQFF	TRBV7-7	TRBJ2-1
CASGGTGENSGYTF	TRBV6-1	TRBJ1-2
CASTLGGTEAFF	TRBV12-3/TRBV12-4	TRBJ1-1
CASSTGSLQETQYF	TRBV12-3/TRBV12-4	TRBJ2-5
CASSGTSRQETQYF	TRBV5-1	TRBJ2-5
CASSEEQGVNEKLFF	TRBV14	TRBJ1-4
CATTMGSTEAFF	TRBV19	TRBJ1-1
CSARENGGRNEQFF	TRBV20-1	TRBJ2-1
CASRVQGGYTF	TRBV12-3/TRBV12-4	TRBJ1-2
CASSQTDSPMNTEAFF	TRBV6-1	TRBJ1-1
CATNSDGNYGYTF	TRBV7-9	TRBJ1-2
CASSFRSSTEAFF	TRBV12-3/TRBV12-4	TRBJ1-1
CASSSAPGYPYEQYF	TRBV5-1	TRBJ2-7
CASTGGTGESSYEQYF	TRBV6-1	TRBJ2-7
CATSRDLQQETQYF	TRBV15	TRBJ2-5
CAWSKDGYTEAFF	TRBV30	TRBJ1-1
CATSLLGQTFSTDTQYF	TRBV15	TRBJ2-3
CAWKGTSRDEQFF	TRBV30	TRBJ2-1
CASSSLGGDGYTF	TRBV18	TRBJ1-2
CSASDRVDYSNQPQHF	TRBV20-1	TRBJ1-5